A selection of T cell receptor beta chains follows, all from one sample in a study of radiation and T cells in renal cell carcinoma. Repertoires were generated with immunoSEQ multiplex PCR, while TCRdb's copy carries only in-frame clones and drops some. The table shows approximately 150,000 clones, with roughly 90% occurring only once. The specimen comprised blood, sampled from a patient whose treatment included radiotherapy and nephrectomy. Receptors were obtained from a woman in her 70s with renal cell carcinoma. The CDR3 runs from the conserved cysteine through the conserved F or W. The order of the fields is D gene, clone size, V gene, J gene, CDR3 DNA, CDR3 protein. D genes are given only for firm matches. Not every row has a clone size; where given, it reads once, few, many or a size class.

d_call: TRBD2
clone_size: .
v_call: TRBV27
j_call: TRBJ2-3
cdr3_nt: TGTGCCAGCAGTTCGCGGGGGGGCGGAACAGATACGCAGTATTTT
cdr3_aa: CASSSRGGGTDTQYF

d_call: TRBD1
clone_size: .
v_call: TRBV7-8
j_call: TRBJ2-1
cdr3_nt: TGTGCCAGCAGCTTACGGGACAGCAGCTCCTACAATGAGCAGTTCTTC
cdr3_aa: CASSLRDSSSYNEQFF

d_call: .
clone_size: .
v_call: TRBV28
j_call: TRBJ1-1
cdr3_nt: TGTGCCAGCAGTGCAAGACAGAGTAACACTGAAGCTTTCTTT
cdr3_aa: CASSARQSNTEAFF

d_call: TRBD2
clone_size: once
v_call: TRBV5-1
j_call: TRBJ2-1
cdr3_nt: TGCGCCAGCAGTTCTGGGACTAGTACCTACAATGAGCAGTTCTTC
cdr3_aa: CASSSGTSTYNEQFF

d_call: .
clone_size: .
v_call: TRBV19
j_call: TRBJ1-1
cdr3_nt: TGTGCCAGTAGTAACGTCAACACTGAAGCTTTCTTT
cdr3_aa: CASSNVNTEAFF

d_call: TRBD1
clone_size: .
v_call: TRBV4-3
j_call: TRBJ1-5
cdr3_nt: TGCGCCAGCAGCATACGACAGGGGGATCAGCCCCAGCATTTT
cdr3_aa: CASSIRQGDQPQHF

d_call: .
clone_size: .
v_call: TRBV28
j_call: TRBJ2-3
cdr3_nt: TGTGCCAGCAGTTTAGGGGGCACAGATACGCAGTATTTT
cdr3_aa: CASSLGGTDTQYF

d_call: .
clone_size: .
v_call: TRBV29-1
j_call: TRBJ2-7
cdr3_nt: TGCAGCGATCTACTCCGGGAATCCTACGAGCAGTACTTC
cdr3_aa: CSDLLRESYEQYF

d_call: .
clone_size: .
v_call: TRBV5-5
j_call: TRBJ2-3
cdr3_nt: TGTGCCAGCAGCCTTGGGACCAGCACAGATACGCAGTATTTT
cdr3_aa: CASSLGTSTDTQYF

d_call: .
clone_size: .
v_call: TRBV7-3
j_call: TRBJ1-1
cdr3_nt: TGTGCCAGCAGCTCGTCCGGGGCCGGAGGGACTGAAGCTTTCTTT
cdr3_aa: CASSSSGAGGTEAFF

d_call: .
clone_size: few
v_call: TRBV6-6
j_call: TRBJ1-5
cdr3_nt: TGTGCCAGCAGTTACGTAAAGGGTGGACCCCAGCATTTT
cdr3_aa: CASSYVKGGPQHF

d_call: TRBD1
clone_size: few
v_call: TRBV7-9
j_call: TRBJ1-2
cdr3_nt: TGTGCCAGCAGTGGAACCGGGACAGGGGACTATGGCTACACCTTC
cdr3_aa: CASSGTGTGDYGYTF

d_call: .
clone_size: .
v_call: TRBV7-9
j_call: TRBJ1-2
cdr3_nt: TGTGCCAGCAGCCCCGGCGGAGGGTCATCCAACTATGGCTACACCTTC
cdr3_aa: CASSPGGGSSNYGYTF

d_call: TRBD1
clone_size: .
v_call: TRBV15
j_call: TRBJ2-5
cdr3_nt: TGTGCCACCGCGAGGGACAGGGCAACAGAGACCCAGTACTTC
cdr3_aa: CATARDRATETQYF

d_call: .
clone_size: .
v_call: TRBV7-2
j_call: TRBJ1-5
cdr3_nt: TGTGCCAGCAGCCGTCACAATCAGCCCCAGCATTTT
cdr3_aa: CASSRHNQPQHF

d_call: TRBD1
clone_size: .
v_call: TRBV19
j_call: TRBJ1-6
cdr3_nt: TGTGCCAGTAGTATTCAGCGAACAGGGGTGAGATATAATTCACCCCTCCACTTT
cdr3_aa: CASSIQRTGVRYNSPLHF

d_call: TRBD2
clone_size: .
v_call: TRBV2
j_call: TRBJ2-1
cdr3_nt: TGTGCCAGCAGTGAAGGGCGGGGGGCATACAATGAGCAGTTCTTC
cdr3_aa: CASSEGRGAYNEQFF

d_call: .
clone_size: .
v_call: TRBV28
j_call: TRBJ1-1
cdr3_nt: TGTGCCAGCATTTCCCAGGCTTCGAACACTGAAGCTTTCTTT
cdr3_aa: CASISQASNTEAFF

d_call: .
clone_size: .
v_call: TRBV7-9
j_call: TRBJ2-3
cdr3_nt: TGTGCCACCCGATTTGAGGCGGGGCCCACAGATACGCAGTATTTT
cdr3_aa: CATRFEAGPTDTQYF

d_call: TRBD1
clone_size: .
v_call: TRBV2
j_call: TRBJ2-5
cdr3_nt: TGTGCCAGCAGGGGGGACAGGGGGCGCAGGGAGACCCAGTACTTC
cdr3_aa: CASRGDRGRRETQYF

d_call: .
clone_size: .
v_call: TRBV18
j_call: TRBJ1-2
cdr3_nt: TGTGCCAGCTCACCGGCAGGGCGGGGCTATGGCTACACCTTC
cdr3_aa: CASSPAGRGYGYTF

d_call: .
clone_size: few
v_call: TRBV11-2
j_call: TRBJ1-2
cdr3_nt: TGTGCCAGCAGCTTAGAGGGGGGGCTCGGCTATGGCTACACCTTC
cdr3_aa: CASSLEGGLGYGYTF

d_call: .
clone_size: .
v_call: TRBV27
j_call: TRBJ2-5
cdr3_nt: TGTGCCAGCAGTTTAGGGGGACGGGTAGAGACCCAGTACTTC
cdr3_aa: CASSLGGRVETQYF

d_call: TRBD2
clone_size: .
v_call: TRBV4-2
j_call: TRBJ2-3
cdr3_nt: TGTGCCAGCAGCCAAGGTTTAGCGGGGGGGCCGGCAGATACGCAGTATTTT
cdr3_aa: CASSQGLAGGPADTQYF

d_call: TRBD2
clone_size: .
v_call: TRBV15
j_call: TRBJ2-7
cdr3_nt: TGTGCCACCAGCGATGGGGCGGGGGACGAGCAGTACTTC
cdr3_aa: CATSDGAGDEQYF

d_call: TRBD1
clone_size: once
v_call: TRBV7-8
j_call: TRBJ1-2
cdr3_nt: TGTGCCAGCAGCCCCATGCATTGGGACAGGGACGGCTACACCTTC
cdr3_aa: CASSPMHWDRDGYTF

d_call: TRBD2
clone_size: .
v_call: TRBV10-1
j_call: TRBJ2-7
cdr3_nt: TGCGCCAGCAGTGAGTCGCGGGGGGGCCCGATAACCCACGAGCAGTACTTC
cdr3_aa: CASSESRGGPITHEQYF

d_call: .
clone_size: few
v_call: TRBV6-6
j_call: TRBJ1-5
cdr3_nt: TGTGCCAGCTTGGACCGAAACAATCAGCCCCAGCATTTT
cdr3_aa: CASLDRNNQPQHF

d_call: TRBD1
clone_size: .
v_call: TRBV9
j_call: TRBJ2-5
cdr3_nt: TGTGCCAGCAGCGTAGGAGAAGGGACAGGGGAAGAGACCCAGTACTTC
cdr3_aa: CASSVGEGTGEETQYF

d_call: .
clone_size: .
v_call: TRBV5-6
j_call: TRBJ2-5
cdr3_nt: TGTGCCAGCAGCTCAGGACTAGGGGGGGGAGAGACCCAGTACTTC
cdr3_aa: CASSSGLGGGETQYF

d_call: .
clone_size: .
v_call: TRBV2
j_call: TRBJ1-6
cdr3_nt: TGTGCCAGCAGTGAGACGGGAGGTACCTATAATTCACCCCTCCACTTT
cdr3_aa: CASSETGGTYNSPLHF

d_call: .
clone_size: .
v_call: TRBV6-6
j_call: TRBJ1-1
cdr3_nt: TGTGCCAGCAGTTACTCCTCTCAGGCCGAAGCTTTCTTT
cdr3_aa: CASSYSSQAEAFF

d_call: TRBD2
clone_size: .
v_call: TRBV27
j_call: TRBJ2-7
cdr3_nt: TGTGCCAGCAGTTTAGGGCTAGCGGGTGCCTCCTACGAGCAGTACTTC
cdr3_aa: CASSLGLAGASYEQYF

d_call: .
clone_size: .
v_call: TRBV19
j_call: TRBJ2-5
cdr3_nt: TGTGCCAGTACCGGGGGCCCCGGGGAGACCCAGTACTTC
cdr3_aa: CASTGGPGETQYF

d_call: TRBD1
clone_size: .
v_call: TRBV6-5
j_call: TRBJ2-2
cdr3_nt: TGTGCCAGCAGTTACGTCCCCAGGGGGCCCGGGGAGCTGTTTTTT
cdr3_aa: CASSYVPRGPGELFF

d_call: .
clone_size: .
v_call: TRBV5-1
j_call: TRBJ2-3
cdr3_nt: TGCGCCAGCAGCTTGGATGAGGCTAGCACAGATACGCAGTATTTT
cdr3_aa: CASSLDEASTDTQYF

d_call: .
clone_size: .
v_call: TRBV14
j_call: TRBJ2-7
cdr3_nt: TGTGCCAGCAGCCAAGATCAAGGAGAGCAGTACTTC
cdr3_aa: CASSQDQGEQYF

d_call: .
clone_size: .
v_call: TRBV2
j_call: TRBJ1-2
cdr3_nt: TGTGCCAGCAGGGAAACAGGGACGGACTATGGCTACACCTTC
cdr3_aa: CASRETGTDYGYTF

d_call: .
clone_size: .
v_call: TRBV7-2
j_call: TRBJ2-5
cdr3_nt: TGTGCCAGCAGCTTTAGTTCGGGGGAGACCCAGTACTTC
cdr3_aa: CASSFSSGETQYF

d_call: .
clone_size: .
v_call: TRBV28
j_call: TRBJ2-7
cdr3_nt: TGTGCCAGCAGTTTATCGGCACCGGGCTACGAGCAGTACTTC
cdr3_aa: CASSLSAPGYEQYF

d_call: .
clone_size: few
v_call: TRBV19
j_call: TRBJ2-7
cdr3_nt: TGTGCCAGTAGTACTAACAGGGTAACCAAGGACGAGCAGTACTTC
cdr3_aa: CASSTNRVTKDEQYF

d_call: .
clone_size: .
v_call: TRBV18
j_call: TRBJ2-2
cdr3_nt: TGTGCCAGCTCACCAGGAGGAGGGGTCGACACCGGGGAGCTGTTTTTT
cdr3_aa: CASSPGGGVDTGELFF

d_call: .
clone_size: few
v_call: TRBV7-9
j_call: TRBJ1-4
cdr3_nt: TGTGCCAGCAGCTACCTCCCGGGGAATGAAAAACTGTTTTTT
cdr3_aa: CASSYLPGNEKLFF

d_call: TRBD1
clone_size: .
v_call: TRBV14
j_call: TRBJ1-5
cdr3_nt: TGTGCCAGCAGCCAAGAGGGGGGACAGGGGAATCAGCCCCAGCATTTT
cdr3_aa: CASSQEGGQGNQPQHF

d_call: TRBD1
clone_size: .
v_call: TRBV7-8
j_call: TRBJ2-1
cdr3_nt: TGTGCCAGCAGCTTAGCGGACAGGGGCCGCTACAATGAGCAGTTCTTC
cdr3_aa: CASSLADRGRYNEQFF

d_call: .
clone_size: .
v_call: TRBV5-1
j_call: TRBJ1-1
cdr3_nt: TGCGCCAGCAGCTTGAGTGCGGCCAACACTGAAGCTTTCTTT
cdr3_aa: CASSLSAANTEAFF

d_call: .
clone_size: .
v_call: TRBV5-4
j_call: TRBJ1-3
cdr3_nt: TGTGCCAGCAGTCCCGGCCGGGGCTCTGGAAACACCATATATTTT
cdr3_aa: CASSPGRGSGNTIYF

d_call: .
clone_size: .
v_call: TRBV2
j_call: TRBJ1-2
cdr3_nt: TGTGCCAGCAGTGAATTCTCAGCAGGGGCAGCCTTTTATGGCTACACCTTC
cdr3_aa: CASSEFSAGAAFYGYTF

d_call: .
clone_size: .
v_call: TRBV12-5
j_call: TRBJ1-2
cdr3_nt: TGTGCTAGTGGTTTGCTAGGGGGGGCCGGTGGCTACACCTTC
cdr3_aa: CASGLLGGAGGYTF